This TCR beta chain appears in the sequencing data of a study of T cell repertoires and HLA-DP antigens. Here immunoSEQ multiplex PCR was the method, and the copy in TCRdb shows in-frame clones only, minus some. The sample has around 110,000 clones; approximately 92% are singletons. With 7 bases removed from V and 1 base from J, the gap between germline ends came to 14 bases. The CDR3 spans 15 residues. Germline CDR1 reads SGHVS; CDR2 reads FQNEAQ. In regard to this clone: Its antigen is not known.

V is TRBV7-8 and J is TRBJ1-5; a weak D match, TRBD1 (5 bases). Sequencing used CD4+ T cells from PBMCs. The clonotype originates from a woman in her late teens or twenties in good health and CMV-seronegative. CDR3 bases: TGTGCCAGCAACCGGGGGGAGAGCAGCAATCAGCCCCAGCATTTT. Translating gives CASNRGESSNQPQHF. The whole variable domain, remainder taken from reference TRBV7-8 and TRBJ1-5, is GAGVSQSPRYKVAKRGQDVALRCDPISGHVSLFWYQQALGQGPEFLTYFQNEAQLDKSGLPSDRFFAERPEGSVSTLKIQRTQQEDSAVYLCASNRGESSNQPQHFGDGTRLSIL.